The following is a T cell receptor delta chain sequence with its context. The target antigen is unknown. The protein that TCRdb holds for this DNA derives from a much larger clone and differs from the translated DNA at residue 4, which likely indicates a read error; the protein shown here is translated from the DNA. CDR1 TSWWSYY and CDR2 QGS come from the germline V gene. This CDR3 has 22 residues. Vgamma9/Vdelta2+ and Vdelta2-negative gammadelta T cells were flow-sorted from PBMC for bulk sequencing. The sample comes from a study of γδ T cells in repeated Plasmodium falciparum infection. TCRdb re-called clones from the multiplex PCR reads via CATT. The data contain around 82,000 delta-chain clones, approximately 1.5% of them singletons. Study-wide results and limits: Over time and infection, Vgamma9/Vdelta2+ repertoires remained highly stable and polyclonal. Vdelta2-negative gammadelta repertoires, largely Vdelta1+, seemingly showed infection-driven waves of new clonal selection.

This TCR was sampled from a pool of human donors (malaria-infected and uninfected, not separated). Sequenced material: gamma-delta T cells from blood. The V and J genes are TRDV1 and TRDJ1; TRDD3 matches at 10 bases. Assignment of the J gene here rests on matching the DNA to germline, because TCRdb gives none. The CDR3 nucleotides are TGTGCTCTTAGGGAGGGCTCTGTTTCCCTACTTCAGGTACTGGGGGATACCGATAAACTCATCTTT. The encoded protein is CALREGSVSLLQVLGDTDKLIF.